Shown below are 22 T cell receptor beta chains from a single sample sequenced in a study of blood T cell repertoires in COVID-19. Measured with immunoSEQ multiplex PCR; TCRdb has only the in-frame clones, and not every one. The sample comprises about 250,000 clones, 83% of which are singletons, and more than 5% rests with the top ten. The sequencing sample was made of peripheral blood. The receptors here all came from a human donor in a cohort sampled during active COVID-19.

V is TRBV5-1 and J is TRBJ1-3; 8 positions match TRBD1. This CDR3 comprises 14 residues. V lost 7 bases and J lost 0; bases outside the gene matches: 3. From germline, CDR1 is SGHRS and CDR2 YFSETQ. This CDR3 reads CASRQGTSGNTIYF. CDR3 bases: TGCGCCAGCCGACAGGGGACCTCTGGAAACACCATATATTTT.

The genes are TRBV7-9 and TRBJ2-3; TRBD1 agrees at 9 bases. The CDR3 consists of 18 residues. Germline loops: CDR1 SEHNR, CDR2 FQNEAQ (reference sequence). V shed 4 bases, J shed 7 bases, and the junction held 18 bases outside the gene matches. DNA for the CDR3: TGTGCCAGCAGCTCCCTTCCCGGGGCCGGACAGGGGATTCATACGCAGTATTTT. Translated: CASSSLPGAGQGIHTQYF. Drawing the rest from reference TRBV7-9 and TRBJ2-3, the complete variable domain is DTGVSQNPRHKITKRGQNVTFRCDPISEHNRLYWYRQTLGQGPEFLTYFQNEAQLEKSRLLSDRFSAERPKGSFSTLEIQRTEQGDSAMYLCASSSLPGAGQGIHTQYFGPGTRLTVL.

The chain is built from TRBV11-3 and TRBJ2-1; 7 bases match TRBD2. The CDR3 has 15 residues. Germline values: CDR1 SGHNT, CDR2 YENEEA. J gave up 1 base and V 0 bases, and 0 bases lay outside the gene matches. The CDR3, as DNA: TGTGCCAGCAGCTTAGACGGGAGGTCCTACAATGAGCAGTTCTTC. As protein: CASSLDGRSYNEQFF.

In the case of this clone: This sample also contains other DNA sequences that code for the same CDR3. The chain couples TRBV12-3 or TRBV12-4 to TRBJ1-2; D remains unclear. V lost 1 base to trimming and J lost 2 bases, with 5 bases between them. The CDR3 totals 13 residues. The CDR3 spells CASSLGQNYGYTF. In nucleotides, the CDR3 is TGTGCCAGCAGTTTAGGTCAGAACTATGGCTACACCTTC.

In DNA, the CDR3 is TGTGCCAGCAGCGCGGGACAGAGGGGTGAAGCTTTCTTT. This gives the protein CASSAGQRGEAFF. The chain couples TRBV7-9 to TRBJ1-1; 7 bases fit TRBD1. Germline CDR1 reads SEHNR; CDR2 reads FQNEAQ (reference sequence). The CDR3 consists of 13 residues. V dropped 5 bases and J dropped 7; count of bases not matched to a gene: 7.

This chain joins TRBV19 and TRBJ2-7; 9 nucleotides align to TRBD1. Unmatched junction bases numbered 9, after V lost 4 bases and J lost 5 bases. This CDR3 is 15 amino acids long. CDR1 is LNHDA and CDR2 is SQIVND in the germline V gene (reference sequence). CDR3 DNA sequence: TGTGCCAGTAGTAATTTACAGGGGGCAGGACACGAGCAGTACTTC. Encoded protein: CASSNLQGAGHEQYF.

The V and J genes are TRBV19 and TRBJ2-7, with 10 bases identical to TRBD2. Per germline, CDR1 LNHDA and CDR2 SQIVND (reference sequence). The CDR3 is made up of 15 amino acids. The trim removed 6 bases at V and 3 bases at J, leaving 8 bases unmatched. CDR3 bases: TGTGCCAGTAGATGGGGGACTAGCGACGTCTACGAGCAGTACTTC. This codes for CASRWGTSDVYEQYF. Together with reference TRBV19 and TRBJ2-7, the CDR3 gives the full variable domain: DGGITQSPKYLFRKEGQNVTLSCEQNLNHDAMYWYRQDPGQGLRLIYYSQIVNDFQKGDIAEGYSVSREKKESFPLTVTSAQKNPTAFYLCASRWGTSDVYEQYFGPGTRLTVT.

The genes are TRBV21-1 and TRBJ1-2; the listed D gene, TRBD1, was not tested against the DNA. TRBV21-1 is annotated as a pseudogene. The CDR3 length is 18 residues. CDR3 coding DNA: TGTGCCAGCAGCAAATTCGTCACAGGGATAGGTTTTAACTATGGCTACACCTTC. Protein: CASSKFVTGIGFNYGYTF.

This clone was seen ten or more times. This chain joins TRBV28 and TRBJ1-2, with 9 bases aligning to TRBD1. In germline, CDR1 is MDHEN, CDR2 SYDVKM. V lost 8 bases, J lost 7 bases, and 8 bases stayed unmatched. CDR3 length: 13 residues. CDR3 coding DNA: TGTGCCAGCGTGCCGGGACAGGGTACTGGCTACACCTTC. This gives the protein CASVPGQGTGYTF.

A word on this clone: Other DNA sequences of this sample code for an identical CDR3. The rearrangement uses TRBV11-2 and TRBJ1-1; D gene unclear. Germline V gene sequence: CDR1 SGHAT, CDR2 FQNNGV. The CDR3 spans 14 residues. V lost 1 base to trimming and J lost 1 base, with 7 bases between them. The CDR3 DNA reads as TGTGCCAGCAGCTTAGTGGGAGGGAACACTGAAGCTTTCTTT. Protein sequence: CASSLVGGNTEAFF.

This chain uses TRBV6-4 with TRBJ1-5; D is undetermined. There are 17 residues in the CDR3. The V and J ends lost 3 bases and 5 bases respectively, with 20 bases between them. Per germline, CDR1 MRHNA and CDR2 SNTAGT. Here the CDR3 reads CASSDLTGLGRDQPQHF. In nucleotides, the CDR3 is TGTGCCAGCAGTGATCTAACTGGGTTAGGGAGGGATCAGCCCCAGCATTTT.

This clone was recorded many times. V gene TRBV18 combines with J gene TRBJ2-7, with a possible D match to TRBD1 (6 bases). This CDR3 contains 14 residues. CDR1 is KGHSH, CDR2 LQKENI, per germline. V lost 2 bases and J lost 5, with 13 bases in between. The CDR3 coding sequence is TGTGCCAGCTCACCAGGGGGCCGGGTGGACGAGCAGTACTTC. Its protein product is CASSPGGRVDEQYF.

The chain uses TRBV6-5 and TRBJ1-6; D may be TRBD1 (6 bases). Germline CDR1 MNHEY, CDR2 SVGAGI. There are 14 residues in the CDR3. The germline V and J ends were trimmed by 6 bases and 7 bases, with 13 bases remaining between them. CDR3 in amino acids: CASSRKGGNSPLHF. The CDR3, as DNA: TGTGCCAGCAGCCGAAAGGGGGGGAATTCACCCCTCCACTTT.

The rearrangement uses TRBV18 and TRBJ1-6; D uncertain. Looked up from germline, CDR1 is KGHSH and CDR2 is LQKENI. The V and J ends lost 6 bases and 9 bases respectively, with 21 bases between them. The CDR3 sequence is 16 residues long. DNA for the CDR3: TGTGCCAGCTCGCCCTGGACTCGGGCGGTGAGTTCACCCCTCCACTTT. Translating gives CASSPWTRAVSSPLHF.

The rearrangement joins TRBV30 to TRBJ1-1; D unclear. V lost 2 bases to trimming and J lost 2 bases, with 6 bases between them. CDR3 size: 12 residues. Germline loops: CDR1 GTSNPN, CDR2 SVGIG (reference sequence). The CDR3 region is CAWSNRNTEAFF. The CDR3 nucleotides are TGTGCCTGGAGTAACAGAAACACTGAAGCTTTCTTT.

This clone was seen a few times. V and J are TRBV3-1 (or the pseudogene TRBV3-2) and TRBJ1-1; 7 bases align to TRBD1. The V segment lost 0 bases and the J segment 6 bases; nucleotides outside the gene matches: 4. From germline, CDR1 is LGHDT and CDR2 YNNKEL (reference sequence). The CDR3 runs 14 residues. The CDR3 DNA reads as TGTGCCAGCAGCCAAGATGCGACAGGGCCTGAAGCTTTCTTT. Translated: CASSQDATGPEAFF.

This clone was found once. CDR3 nucleotide sequence: TGTGCCAGCAGCTTAGTAGGGTTAAGGGGGCATGGCTACACCTTC. Its translation is CASSLVGLRGHGYTF. The chain recombines TRBV11-2 with TRBJ1-2; 7 bases line up with TRBD1. The ends lost 1 base at V and 6 bases at J; junction bases unmatched: 8. There are 15 residues in the CDR3. Germline V gene lookup returns CDR1 SGHAT and CDR2 FQNNGV. Drawing the rest from reference TRBV11-2 and TRBJ1-2, the complete variable domain is EAGVAQSPRYKIIEKRQSVAFWCNPISGHATLYWYQQILGQGPKLLIQFQNNGVVDDSQLPKDRFSAERLKGVDSTLKIQPAKLEDSAVYLCASSLVGLRGHGYTFGSGTRLTVV.

The genes are TRBV7-2 and TRBJ2-5, with a weak D call TRBD1 (6 bases). Germline V lookup: CDR1 SGHTA, CDR2 FQGNSA. The CDR3 spans 13 residues. The V gene lost 10 bases and the J gene lost 3 bases, with 15 bases spanning the gap. The CDR3 DNA is TGTGCCACGGAAAAGACAGGAGAAGAGACCCAGTACTTC. Its translation is CATEKTGEETQYF. Full variable domain (missing parts from reference TRBV7-2 and TRBJ2-5): GAGVSQSPSNKVTEKGKDVELRCDPISGHTALYWYRQSLGQGLEFLIYFQGNSAPDKSGLPSDRFSAERTGGSVSTLTIQRTQQEDSAVYLCATEKTGEETQYFGPGTRLLVL.

This clone has just one count. This chain joins TRBV18 and TRBJ2-7, with TRBD1 identical over 7 bases. With V trimmed by 0 bases and J by 5 bases, 7 bases remained unmatched. Germline loops: CDR1 KGHSH, CDR2 LQKENI. The CDR3 length is 15 residues. The CDR3 DNA follows: TGTGCCAGCTCACCACCGGGACAGAGCTTTAACGAGCAGTACTTC. It translates to CASSPPGQSFNEQYF.

The CDR3, as DNA: TGTGCCAGCAGCCTTAGCGGGGGGGCCTACGAGCAGTACTTC. It is translated as CASSLSGGAYEQYF. This chain joins TRBV3-1 (or the pseudogene TRBV3-2) and TRBJ2-7; 11 bases map to TRBD2. Germline V gene sequence: CDR1 LGHDT, CDR2 YNNKEL (reference sequence). V was clipped by 4 bases and J by 2 bases; unmatched bases: 1. This CDR3 is built from 14 residues.

The genes are TRBV28 and TRBJ2-7; maybe TRBD1 (5 bases). Trimming cost V 0 bases and J 2 bases, with 8 bases left between them. Germline V gene sequence: CDR1 MDHEN, CDR2 SYDVKM. This CDR3 comprises 14 residues. CDR3 residues: CASSLWAGTYEQYF. The CDR3 DNA reads as TGTGCCAGCAGTTTATGGGCAGGGACCTACGAGCAGTACTTC.

This chain connects TRBV5-6 to TRBJ2-3; 8 nucleotides match TRBD2. Unmatched junction bases numbered 8, after V lost 4 bases and J lost 1 base. Per the germline V gene, CDR1 is SGHDT and CDR2 is YYEEEE. This CDR3 region has 16 residues. The CDR3 DNA sequence: TGTGCCAGCAGCCTTACTAGCGGAGGGGGCACAGATACGCAGTATTTT. It encodes CASSLTSGGGTDTQYF.